This section outlines one TCR beta chain sequence together with its context. This entry comes from a study of CD8 T cells in Susac syndrome. Sequencing targeted TCR beta in T cells from blood (CD8+ and CD4+). A quantity of roughly 0.5 to 1 ug RNA underwent reverse transcription using random hexamers. The immunoSEQ assay covered 54 Vbeta and 13 Jbeta segments for CDR3. TCRdb processed the immunoSEQ multiplex PCR reads anew with MiXCR; each CDR3 protein has one entry. The sample contains 95,000 to 150,000 distinct CDR3 sequences, around 95% of which appear only once. The receptor was derived from a human donor in good health. The sequenced sample was CD4+ T cells from PBMCs.

CDR3 bases: TGTGCCAGCAGAACGACAGGGAATGGTGAGCAGTTCTTC. It encodes CASRTTGNGEQFF. This chain joins TRBV12-3 or TRBV12-4 and TRBJ2-1, with 7 positions matching TRBD1. V dropped 6 bases and J dropped 9; count of bases not matched to a gene: 8. The CDR3 has 13 amino acids.